This T cell receptor beta chain was recorded in a study of PD-1 blockade in classical Hodgkin lymphoma (dated by TCRdb to the early 2020s). Background for the entire study: Nivolumab dosing was 3 mg/kg intravenously every 2 weeks, continuing until either disease progression or unacceptable toxicity. A peripheral blood immune signature of response to PD-1 blockade in classical Hodgkin lymphoma was defined using TCR beta sequencing and CyTOF. General conclusions and limits of the study: A significant rise by C4D1 was seen in CD4+ but not CD8+ TCR diversity (p=0.0027 vs p=0.16), with the rise being most apparent in complete responders (p=0.02). Patients starting nivolumab less than 1 year after ASCT had lower diversity and were excluded from later analyses to avoid confounding by immune reconstitution. Among trial patients, those achieving complete response had baseline diversity similar to that of newly diagnosed patients, while diversity was significantly lower in partial responders and progressors. The study covered only a single clinical trial cohort, and the causes of the repertoire differences, possibly disease activity or prior therapy, were still not defined. Newly diagnosed patients were reported to have lower baseline TCR diversity than healthy donors, and relapsed/refractory patients were reported to have lower baseline TCR diversity still.

The sample's time point, from its label and the paper: cycle 4 day 1 (C4D1), after about 6 weeks of nivolumab. Every trial patient had relapsed after autologous stem cell transplantation, and cohorts A, B and C differed in prior brentuximab vedotin exposure. Using a Miltenyi CD4+ T cell isolation kit, CD4+ T cells were purified from thawed PBMCs through magnetic negative selection. The trial cohort was composed of approximately 60 patients with relapsed/refractory classical Hodgkin lymphoma, for whom complete response, partial response or progressive disease was recorded as best overall response. Trial patients were treated with single-agent nivolumab in the multi-cohort phase II CheckMate 205 trial. Best overall response was determined by an independent review committee according to the 2007 International Working Group response criteria. Trial PBMCs were collected immediately before nivolumab initiation (C1D1) and during therapy at cycle 2 day 1 and cycle 4 day 1. Peripheral blood was collected in 8 mL Vacutainer Cell Preparation Tubes, from which PBMCs were isolated by centrifugation and then cryopreserved. Purified CD4+ and CD8+ fractions were generated only in cases for which an additional PBMC sample was available. Magnetically labelled cells were depleted on LS columns in a quadroMACS separator, and the flow-through was collected as the purified fraction.

About this clone: This receptor's antigen is unknown. No per-base quality is available; no much larger clone lies one base away.

Genomic DNA was extracted with the Qiagen DNeasy kit from unsorted PBMCs and from negatively selected CD4+ and CD8+ fractions. Using primers that anneal to V and J segments, immunoSEQ multiplex PCR amplified the TCR beta CDR3 regions. Amplification bias was minimized using a synthetic immune receptor repertoire, and residual bias was removed computationally after sequencing. The original methods were these. Custom Python scripts were used to quantify repertoire diversity as the Shannon entropy index. Unsorted, CD4+ and CD8+ repertoires were analyzed separately, except for combined analyses in which CD4+ and CD8+ sequences were merged in silico. A clone was considered expanded if an increase in frequency of at least 2-fold after treatment relative to C1D1 was found, and a pseudocount of 0.5 was applied to clones undetected at baseline. Singleton clones were defined as clones with 0 or 1 copy at C1D1, and non-singleton clones were defined as clones with 2 or more copies. Clones expanded in unsorted samples were assigned a CD4+, CD8+ or unknown annotation through matching of protein sequences in sorted samples from the same patient. Wilcoxon tests were applied to paired samples to test diversity changes from C1D1 to C4D1. Imported from immuneACCESS, the table was reduced by TCRdb to in-frame sequences with V and J called. These copies leave out some clones; in studies compared against another copy, an unresolved V gene accounts for under half, and the cause of the remainder is not known. D and trimming were read from the DNA, whereas the V and J calls and clone size are those reported in that table. The sample data list some 30,000 clones, and around 84% of these were observed just once. Approximately 0.8% of the sample lies in the top ten.

The junction shows trimming of 0 bases on V and 6 bases on J, plus 10 bases between the germline ends. CDR1 and CDR2 are read off the germline V gene as SGDLS and YYNGEE. The cysteine opens and the phenylalanine closes a CDR3 of 14 amino acids. The kept DNA is CDR3 alone, 42 bases in frame from the first base. Rearrangement joined TRBV9 to TRBJ2-1; the D region possibly corresponds to TRBD1 (6 bases align). The sequenced sample was CD4+ T cells from blood, obtained before the fourth cycle of nivolumab. The receptor was isolated from a human donor with classical Hodgkin lymphoma. The DNA reads TGTGCCAGCAGCGTAGCAGGGGCGACCAATGAGCAGTTCTTC. It encodes CASSVAGATNEQFF.